The entry below describes one TCR beta chain. The data belong to a study of T cell changes during pregnancy in multiple sclerosis. Some clones are missing from TCRdb's copy, which holds only in-frame ones; the method was immunoSEQ multiplex PCR. The table lists 40,000 to 55,000 clones, 90% to 95% of them singletons. The sequence was collected from a female donor with multiple sclerosis, enrolled in a pregnancy study. Sample: CD8+ T cells from peripheral blood mononuclear cells, taken in the first trimester of pregnancy.

The CDR3 here is CASSQGTGGAWGYTF. The CDR3 DNA sequence: TGCGCCAGCAGCCAAGGGACAGGGGGCGCTTGGGGCTACACCTTC. V usage is TRBV4-3 and J usage is TRBJ1-2; TRBD1 aligns across 11 bases. Trimming took 1 base from V and 8 from J; bases not matched to a gene: 6. The germline gives CDR1 LGHNA, CDR2 YSLEER. The CDR3 extends over 15 amino acids.